The following is a TCR beta chain sequence with its context. What it recognizes is unknown. V lost 3 bases, J lost 3 bases, and 15 bases lay in between. The length of the CDR3 is 15 residues. Germline values: CDR1 SGDLS, CDR2 YYNGEE. These data come from a study of T-cell memory formation after mild COVID-19. Turning to the study itself: TCR clusters were largely donor specific.

Whole-study results and caveats: The study detected some responding clones in pre-infection memory, suggesting cross-reactive memory joined.

TCRdb re-derived calls from the 5' RACE reads in MiXCR, one entry per CDR3 protein. This sample has over 55,000 distinct CDR3 sequences, with 10% to 15% found just once. Specimen: PBMCs or a T cell subset sorted from them (not recorded which). The rearrangement uses TRBV9 and TRBJ1-1, with unresolved D. The TCR was taken from a man between 18 and 35 years old who had mild COVID-19 (a few samples of this study predate the infection). Cell type and time point are not known. In DNA form, the CDR3 reads TGTGCCAGCAGCGACGTTAGCCTCGCGGACACTGAAGCTTTCTTT. This translates into CASSDVSLADTEAFF.